This T cell receptor (beta chain) came from a study of blood T cells in healthy people across ages. Study results and limitations: Long-lived donors exceeded aged donors in naive CD4+ cells and diversity.

The study drew donors from healthy Caucasian individuals in Russia aged roughly 6 to 95. The CDR3 has 17 amino acids. Trimming removed 1 base at V and 3 bases at J, with 18 bases between. Germline values: CDR1 LGHNA, CDR2 YNFKEQ. Notes on this clonotype: Its antigen remains unknown.

Together with a sample-barcoded 5' primer, a J-beta primer mix was included in a second PCR lasting about 6 to 11 cycles. From the 5' RACE reads, TCRdb called clonotypes with MiXCR, one entry per CDR3 protein. This repertoire shows some 1,500,000 distinct CDR3 sequences, roughly 43% found once; its top ten account for 4%. The sequenced sample was blood. The chain carries TRBV4-2 and TRBJ1-2, with a weak D call TRBD1 (6 bases). The receptor was isolated from a woman between 18 and 29 years old in good health. CDR3 sequence (DNA): TGTGCCAGCAGCCAAGGTGGTGTCCGGGGGCGCGACTATGGCTACACCTTC. This translates into CASSQGGVRGRDYGYTF.